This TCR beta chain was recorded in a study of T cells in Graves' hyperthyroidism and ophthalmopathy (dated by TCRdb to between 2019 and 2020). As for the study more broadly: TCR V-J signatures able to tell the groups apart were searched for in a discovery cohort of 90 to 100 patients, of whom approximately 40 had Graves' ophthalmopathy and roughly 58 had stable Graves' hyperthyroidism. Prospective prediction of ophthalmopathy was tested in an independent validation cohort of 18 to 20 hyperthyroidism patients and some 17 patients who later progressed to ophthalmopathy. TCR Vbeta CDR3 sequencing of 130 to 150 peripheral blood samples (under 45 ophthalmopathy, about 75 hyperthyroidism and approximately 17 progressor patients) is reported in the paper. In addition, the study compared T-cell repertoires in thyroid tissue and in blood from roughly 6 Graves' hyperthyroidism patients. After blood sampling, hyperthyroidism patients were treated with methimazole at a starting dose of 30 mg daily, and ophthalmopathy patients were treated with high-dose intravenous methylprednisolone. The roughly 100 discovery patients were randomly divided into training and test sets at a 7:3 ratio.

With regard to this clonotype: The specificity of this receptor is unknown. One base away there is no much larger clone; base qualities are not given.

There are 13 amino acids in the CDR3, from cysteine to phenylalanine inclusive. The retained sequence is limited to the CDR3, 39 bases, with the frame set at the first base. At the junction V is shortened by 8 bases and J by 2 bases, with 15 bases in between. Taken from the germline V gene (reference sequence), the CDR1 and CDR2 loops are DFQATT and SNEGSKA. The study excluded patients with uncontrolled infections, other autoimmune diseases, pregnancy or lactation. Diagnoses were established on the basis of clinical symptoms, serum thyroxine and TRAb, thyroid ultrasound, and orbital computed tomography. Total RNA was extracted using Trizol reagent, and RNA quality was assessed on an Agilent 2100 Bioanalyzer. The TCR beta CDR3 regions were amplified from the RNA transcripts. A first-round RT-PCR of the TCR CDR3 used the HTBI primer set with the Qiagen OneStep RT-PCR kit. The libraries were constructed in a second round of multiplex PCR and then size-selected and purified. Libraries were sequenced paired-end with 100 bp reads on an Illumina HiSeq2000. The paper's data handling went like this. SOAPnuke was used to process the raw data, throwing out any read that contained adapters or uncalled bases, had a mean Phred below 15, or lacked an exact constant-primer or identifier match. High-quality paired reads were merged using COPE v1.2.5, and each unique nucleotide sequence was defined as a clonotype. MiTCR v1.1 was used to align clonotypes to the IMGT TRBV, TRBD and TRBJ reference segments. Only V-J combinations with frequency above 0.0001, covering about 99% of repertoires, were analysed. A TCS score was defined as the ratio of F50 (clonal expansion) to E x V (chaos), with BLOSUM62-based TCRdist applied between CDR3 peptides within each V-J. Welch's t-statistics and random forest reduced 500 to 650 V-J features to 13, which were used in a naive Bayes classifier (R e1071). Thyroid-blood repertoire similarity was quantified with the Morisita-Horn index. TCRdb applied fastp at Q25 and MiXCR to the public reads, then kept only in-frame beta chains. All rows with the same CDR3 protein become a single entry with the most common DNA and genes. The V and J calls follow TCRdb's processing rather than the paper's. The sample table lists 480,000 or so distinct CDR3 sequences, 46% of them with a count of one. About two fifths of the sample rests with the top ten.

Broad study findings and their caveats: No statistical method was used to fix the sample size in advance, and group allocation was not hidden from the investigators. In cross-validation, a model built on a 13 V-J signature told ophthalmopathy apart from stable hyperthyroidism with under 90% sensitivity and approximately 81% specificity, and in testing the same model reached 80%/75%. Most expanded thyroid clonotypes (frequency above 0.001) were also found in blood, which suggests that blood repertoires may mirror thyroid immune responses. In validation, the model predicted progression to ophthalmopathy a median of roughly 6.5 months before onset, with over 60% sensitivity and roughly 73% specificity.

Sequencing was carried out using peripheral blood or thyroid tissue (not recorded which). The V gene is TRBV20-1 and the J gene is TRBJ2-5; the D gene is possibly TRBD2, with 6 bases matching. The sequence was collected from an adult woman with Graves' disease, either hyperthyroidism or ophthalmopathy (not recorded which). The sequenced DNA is TGCAGTCTCGCGGGGCGGGATCAAGAGACCCAGTACTTC. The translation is CSLAGRDQETQYF.